Shown below are 14 T cell receptor beta chains from a single sample sequenced in a study of CD8+CD57+ T cells in acquired aplastic anemia. By flow cytometry, patients selected for sequencing had shown an expansion of CD8+CD57+ cells. It was genomic DNA that served as the template for profiling TCR beta VDJ and CDR3. TCRdb reanalysed the reads using MiXCR and keeps one entry per CDR3 protein. The repertoire includes some 200,000 distinct CDR3 sequences, approximately 65% of them detected once, and about 60% sits in the top ten. Sequencing was done on a sample of sorted CD4+, CD8+, or CD8+CD57+ T cells (not recorded which) from PBMCs. The receptor source for this set is a human donor with aplastic anemia.

The chain has TRBV6-6 and TRBJ2-1, with D uncertain. The CDR3 spans 14 residues. Trimming stripped 0 bases from V and 8 bases from J, with 11 bases between. Germline V CDR1 and CDR2: MNHNY, SVGAGI (reference sequence). CDR3 residues: CASSYSANGDEQFF. The CDR3 bases are TGTGCCAGCAGTTACTCGGCGAATGGGGATGAGCAGTTCTTC.

This sequence joins TRBV27 and TRBJ1-2, with 12 nucleotides matching TRBD1. The CDR3 sequence is 15 residues long. Germline V gene data show CDR1 as MNHEY and CDR2 as SMNVEV (reference sequence). V lost 5 bases, J lost 5 bases, and 6 bases stayed unmatched. The CDR3: CASSGPGQGAYGYTF. The CDR3, as DNA: TGTGCCAGCAGTGGACCGGGACAGGGGGCTTATGGCTACACCTTC.

The sample holds many counts of this clonotype. The chain employs TRBV19 and TRBJ2-7; D is possibly TRBD1 or TRBD2 (6 bases each). Trimming stripped 7 bases from V and 6 bases from J, with 16 bases between. Germline CDR1 LNHDA, CDR2 SQIVND (reference sequence). The CDR3 consists of 13 residues. The CDR3 region is CASNGGGLGEQYF. The CDR3 DNA reads TGTGCCAGTAATGGAGGGGGGTTAGGCGAGCAGTACTTC.

V and J are TRBV20-1 and TRBJ2-7; D gene uncertain. Germline V gene sequence: CDR1 DFQATT, CDR2 SNEGSKA (reference sequence). The CDR3 runs 14 residues. Trimming left V 0 bases short and J 0 bases short, with 9 bases between. CDR3 amino acids: CSARDWTISYEQYF. For the CDR3, the DNA is TGCAGTGCTAGAGATTGGACCATCTCCTACGAGCAGTACTTC.

This clonotype has only one observation. The CDR3 carries no conserved terminal phenylalanine or tryptophan, so it likely arises from a read error. The DNA is left out, because the CDR3 cannot be placed on it with certainty; the CDR3 is given as TCRdb lists it. This chain links TRBV19 with TRBJ1-6; the table assigns TRBD1, which was not confirmed against the DNA. Germline V lookup: CDR1 LNHDA, CDR2 SQIVND (reference sequence). With termini counted, the CDR3 has 16 amino acids. This chain's CDR3 is CASNTGGQNYGYTFGS.

The rearrangement uses TRBV24-1 and TRBJ2-2; D perhaps matches TRBD2 (6 bases). Trimming cost V 5 bases and J 2 bases, with 11 bases left between them. The CDR3 is 15 residues long. Germline V gives CDR1 KGHDR, CDR2 SFDVKD. The CDR3 coding sequence is TGTGCCACCAGTGTGCCCGGGAGTAACACCGGGGAGCTGTTTTTT. It is translated as CATSVPGSNTGELFF.

The V call is TRBV24-1, the J call TRBJ1-4; TRBD1 agrees at 9 bases. This CDR3 is 15 amino acids long. The germline CDR1 and CDR2 sequences are KGHDR and SFDVKD. V lost 4 bases and J lost 8; bases outside the gene matches: 7. CDR3 residues: CATSDPGTGREKLFF. In DNA, the CDR3 is TGTGCCACCAGTGACCCCGGGACAGGGAGGGAAAAACTGTTTTTT.

This chain links TRBV10-3 with TRBJ2-2; tentative D call: TRBD1 (7 bases). V lost 4 bases to trimming and J lost 5 bases, with 14 bases between them. The V gene's germline CDR1 is ENHRY and CDR2 SYGVKD. The CDR3 is 15 residues long. CDR3 residues: CAISGSPGGTGELFF. The CDR3 DNA sequence: TGTGCCATCAGTGGGTCGCCAGGGGGGACCGGGGAGCTGTTTTTT.

The V gene is TRBV7-8, the J gene TRBJ1-1; D is undetermined. This CDR3 is built from 14 residues. In germline, CDR1 is SGHVS, CDR2 FQNEAQ. V lost 2 bases, J lost 1 base, and 8 bases lay in between. The DNA for the CDR3 is TGTGCCAGCAGCTTAAGGCATCAGAACACTGAAGCTTTCTTT. It codes for CASSLRHQNTEAFF.

The chain employs TRBV7-2 and TRBJ2-7; TRBD2 aligns across 9 bases. The CDR3 sequence is 16 residues long. CDR1 SGHTA and CDR2 FQGNSA come from the germline V gene. V shed 1 base, J shed 7 bases, and the junction held 11 bases outside the gene matches. CDR3 DNA sequence: TGTGCCAGCAGCTTAGACGGGGCTAGCGGGGCGAGAGAGCAGTACTTC. Its protein product is CASSLDGASGAREQYF.

V is TRBV5-1 and J is TRBJ1-4; tentatively, D is TRBD1 (6 bases). V gave up 0 bases and J gave up 5 bases, with 14 bases separating them. CDR3 size: 16 residues. Germline lookup yields CDR1 SGHRS and CDR2 YFSETQ. DNA for the CDR3: TGCGCCAGCAGCTTGGATGGCAGGGGAAGCAATGAAAAACTGTTTTTT. Its translation is CASSLDGRGSNEKLFF.

In this sample, this clonotype turned up a few times. This sequence joins TRBV7-9 and TRBJ1-6; weak D call: TRBD1 (6 bases). The V gene lost 5 bases and the J gene lost 7 bases, with 12 bases spanning the gap. The germline V gene has CDR1 SEHNR and CDR2 FQNEAQ (reference sequence). The CDR3 runs to 14 residues. The CDR3 nucleotides read TGTGCCAGCAGCCTGGACAGTGAGAATTCACCCCTCCACTTT. The encoded protein is CASSLDSENSPLHF. Full variable domain (outside the CDR3, taken from reference TRBV7-9 and TRBJ1-6): DTGVSQNPRHKITKRGQNVTFRCDPISEHNRLYWYRQTLGQGPEFLTYFQNEAQLEKSRLLSDRFSAERPKGSFSTLEIQRTEQGDSAMYLCASSLDSENSPLHFGNGTRLTVT.

The chain recombines TRBV15 with TRBJ1-1, with a tentative D call TRBD1 (6 bases). This CDR3 contains 17 residues. Per germline, CDR1 LNHNV and CDR2 YYDKDF (reference sequence). V was shortened by 2 bases and J by 4 bases, with 20 bases between the two germline ends. CDR3 sequence: CATSRPRDIRGGTEAFF. The CDR3 DNA is TGTGCCACCAGCAGACCAAGGGACATTAGGGGTGGCACTGAAGCTTTCTTT.

The chain's CDR3 is CASSLTSGYETQYF. The DNA of the CDR3 is TGCGCCAGCAGCTTGACTAGCGGTTACGAGACCCAGTACTTC. J is TRBJ2-5 and V is TRBV5-1; 8 nucleotides match TRBD2. This CDR3 comprises 14 residues. Germline V lookup: CDR1 SGHRS, CDR2 YFSETQ. V lost 1 base to trimming and J lost 5 bases; unmatched junction nucleotides: 4.